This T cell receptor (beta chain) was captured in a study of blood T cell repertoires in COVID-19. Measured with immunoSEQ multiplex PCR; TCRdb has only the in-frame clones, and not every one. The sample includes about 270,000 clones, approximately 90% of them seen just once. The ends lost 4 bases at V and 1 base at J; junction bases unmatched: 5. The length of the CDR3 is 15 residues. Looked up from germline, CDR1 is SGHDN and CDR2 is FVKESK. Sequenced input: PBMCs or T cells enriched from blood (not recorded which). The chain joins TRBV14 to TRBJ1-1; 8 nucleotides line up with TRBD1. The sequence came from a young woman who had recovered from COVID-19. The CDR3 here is CASSLRTGKNTEAFF. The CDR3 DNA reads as TGTGCCAGCAGCCTCCGGACAGGGAAGAACACTGAAGCTTTCTTT.